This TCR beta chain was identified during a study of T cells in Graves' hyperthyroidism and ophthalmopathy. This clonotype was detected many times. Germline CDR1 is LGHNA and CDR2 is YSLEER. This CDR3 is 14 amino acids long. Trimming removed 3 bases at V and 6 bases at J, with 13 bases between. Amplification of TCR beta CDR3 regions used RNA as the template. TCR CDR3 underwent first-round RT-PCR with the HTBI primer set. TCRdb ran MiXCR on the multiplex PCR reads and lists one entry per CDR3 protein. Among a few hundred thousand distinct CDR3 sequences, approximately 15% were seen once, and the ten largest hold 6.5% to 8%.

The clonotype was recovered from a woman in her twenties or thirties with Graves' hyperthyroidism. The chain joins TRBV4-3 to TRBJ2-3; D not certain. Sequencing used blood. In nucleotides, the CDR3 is TGCGCCAGCAGCCAGTCCTCAGTCGGGGATACGCAGTATTTT. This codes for CASSQSSVGDTQYF.